This T cell receptor (beta chain) was identified during a study of human T cells and chemical hapten exposure. At the level of the study: Diphenylcyclopropenone was administered weekly to the scalp of patients throughout the approximately 24-week study. General study findings and limits: There were significantly more large CDR3 similarity clusters among expanded TCRs than among controls.

TCRdb re-analysed the RACE reads in MiXCR, keeping a single row per CDR3 protein. The sample holds roughly 38,000 distinct CDR3 sequences; 6% to 9.5% are singletons and the top ten take 1% to 1.5%. Regarding time point: pre-sensitization, week 0. The treatment here: therapeutic diphenylcyclopropenone sensitization with weekly scalp DPC. V trimming: 5 bases; J trimming: 1 base; junction bases outside the gene matches: 6. CDR3 length: 15 residues. Germline V CDR1 and CDR2: SGHVS, FQNEAQ. This clonotype showed up many times. Its target is not known. This chain connects TRBV7-8 to TRBJ2-3; 7 bases fit TRBD1. This TCR was sampled from a woman aged 50 to 60 with alopecia areata. Some clones in this sample may be carry-over from other donors' samples. Sequenced material: whole blood, taken in connection with sensitization to the hapten diphenylcyclopropenone (DPC). As DNA, the CDR3 is TGTGCCAGCAGCCAGAGAACAGGGGGCACAGATACGCAGTATTTT. Translating gives CASSQRTGGTDTQYF.